This T cell receptor (beta chain) came from a study of cytomegalovirus exposure and HLA in healthy donors. This clone has just a few counts. A multiplex PCR was run with 60 Vbeta primers and 13 Jbeta primers. Some clones are missing from TCRdb's copy, which holds only in-frame ones; the method was immunoSEQ multiplex PCR. This table has about 89,000 clones, approximately 81% appearing once. Donors sampled were nominally healthy, though unrecorded immune exposures were likely. Trimming removed 4 bases from V and 0 bases from J; junction bases left unmatched: 8. CDR3 length: 16 amino acids. Germline assignment: CDR1 SGDLS and CDR2 YYNGEE.

The rearrangement joins TRBV9 to TRBJ2-3; TRBD2 matches at 7 bases. The receptor's source is a man aged 40-49 years in good health and CMV-seropositive. Sequencing was done on a sample of PBMCs. The CDR3 sequence is CASSPWGGRSTDTQYF. The CDR3 DNA follows: TGTGCCAGCAGCCCCTGGGGCGGGAGAAGCACAGATACGCAGTATTTT.